These 10 T cell receptor beta chains originate from one sample sequenced in a study of blood T cell repertoires in COVID-19 (dated by TCRdb to 2018 to 2020). The library was produced with the immunoSEQ multiplex PCR assay. Not all clones reach the TCRdb copy of this immuneACCESS table, which keeps in-frame sequences only. Checked studies attribute under half of the gap to unresolved V genes and leave the rest unexplained. In all, the sample holds 200,000 to 300,000 clones, and around nine tenths of those were seen once. The ten biggest clones cover around 5% of the sample. Sequencing input: peripheral blood. These receptors all stem from an older woman with COVID-19, enrolled during active disease.

Only one count was recorded for this clone. V and J are TRBV5-4 and TRBJ1-2; a possible D gene is TRBD1 (5 bases). The CDR3 totals 13 residues. V was pared by 4 bases and J by 8 bases, with 15 bases between. Germline CDR1 is SGHNT and CDR2 is YYREEE (reference sequence). The CDR3 DNA follows: TGTGCCAGCAGCATCCGGGGGGGAGGAGGCTACACCTTC. It is translated as CASSIRGGGGYTF.

CDR3 sequence reads: CASRRAGWGDYGYTF. DNA of the CDR3: TGTGCCAGCAGACGCGCAGGGTGGGGGGACTATGGCTACACCTTC. V and J are TRBV6-5 and TRBJ1-2; a weak D match, TRBD1 (5 bases). CDR1 MNHEY and CDR2 SVGAGI come from the germline V gene. Trimming removed 6 bases at V and 3 bases at J, with 17 bases between. The CDR3 sequence is 15 residues long.

J is TRBJ1-1 and V is TRBV6-5; D perhaps matches TRBD1 (5 bases). V was shortened by 6 bases and J by 1 base, with 12 bases between the two germline ends. Germline-derived CDR1 and CDR2 are MNHEY and SVGAGI. The CDR3 runs 14 residues. In DNA, the CDR3 is TGTGCCAGCAGCCGTGACAGACAGAACACTGAAGCTTTCTTT. Its translation is CASSRDRQNTEAFF.

The chain employs TRBV11-2 and TRBJ2-3; TRBD2 aligns across 10 bases. This CDR3 contains 17 residues. Germline-derived CDR1 and CDR2 are SGHAT and FQNNGV. Trimming cost V 1 base and J 0 bases; bases outside gene matches: 4. CDR3 amino acids: CASSLGLAGTSTDTQYF. CDR3 in DNA: TGTGCCAGCAGCTTAGGACTAGCGGGTACTAGCACAGATACGCAGTATTTT.

With regard to this clone: The sample holds other DNA sequences that translate to the same CDR3. The rearrangement uses TRBV30 and TRBJ1-2, with TRBD1 as a possible D gene (6 bases). The CDR3 totals 11 residues. CDR1 is GTSNPN, CDR2 SVGIG, per germline (reference sequence). Trimming removed 0 bases at V and 7 bases at J, with 6 bases between. Written as DNA, the CDR3 is TGTGCCTGGAGTGTCAGGGGTGGCTACACCTTC. Protein product: CAWSVRGGYTF.

The chain links TRBV11-3 to TRBJ2-1; TRBD2 is a possible D gene (6 bases). V was trimmed by 9 bases and J by 1 base, leaving 13 bases between them. CDR1 and CDR2 from the germline V gene are SGHNT and YENEEA. There are 14 residues in the CDR3. CDR3 sequence: CASARRGSYNEQFF. The CDR3 coding sequence is TGTGCCAGTGCGAGGCGGGGTTCCTACAATGAGCAGTTCTTC.

The chain recombines TRBV6-1 with TRBJ2-5; unclear D gene. The CDR3 consists of 17 residues. Germline V gene sequence: CDR1 MNHNS, CDR2 SASEGT. V lost 1 base and J 0 bases, leaving 15 bases between the germline ends. CDR3 in DNA: TGTGCCAGCAGTGAAGGACCCCTAGGAAGATACCAAGAGACCCAGTACTTC. Translating gives CASSEGPLGRYQETQYF.

The V call is TRBV7-9, the J call TRBJ2-7; 7 bases agree with TRBD1. The CDR3 length is 17 residues. Germline lookup yields CDR1 SEHNR and CDR2 FQNEAQ (reference sequence). J lost 2 bases, V lost 2 bases, and 12 bases had no gene match. The CDR3 protein is CASSLTPQGPVTYEQYF. As DNA, the CDR3 is TGTGCCAGCAGCTTAACCCCACAGGGGCCGGTAACCTACGAGCAGTACTTC.

V and J are TRBV15 and TRBJ2-1; 11 nucleotides agree with TRBD2. The CDR3 length is 16 residues. Germline V gene data show CDR1 as LNHNV and CDR2 as YYDKDF (reference sequence). After removal of 1 base from V and 7 bases from J, the junction contained 6 bases not matched to a gene. CDR3 sequence (DNA): TGTGCCACCAGCAGAGCACTAGCGGGAGCGGGGAATGAGCAGTTCTTC. This sequence encodes CATSRALAGAGNEQFF.

This sequence joins TRBV2 and TRBJ2-3, with 7 bases aligning to TRBD1. The CDR3 runs to 15 residues. The V and J ends lost 5 bases and 1 base, in that order; junction bases with no gene match: 6. In germline, CDR1 is SNHLY, CDR2 FYNNEI. The CDR3 nucleotides are TGTGCCAGCAGTTCTGCAGGGGGTGGCACAGATACGCAGTATTTT. Its protein is CASSSAGGGTDTQYF.